The source of this T cell receptor beta chain is a study of post-analysis software for immune sequencing data (dated by TCRdb to the mid-2010s). Some background on the complete study: Recorded disease courses included relapsing-remitting, secondary progressive and progressive-relapsing multiple sclerosis, with some patients lacking subtype annotation. The patient repertoires were set against around ten previously published healthy control repertoires from donors whose ages ranged from roughly 6 to 25 years. A subset of samples was prepared in parallel using single-end sample barcoding, then pooled and co-amplified after Illumina adapter ligation.

Libraries were made using PCR. The run used an Illumina HiSeq 2500. Unique molecular identifiers were incorporated into TCR beta cDNA libraries to reduce PCR and sequencing biases. Every 1 to 10 million input T cells yielded approximately 500,000 cDNA molecules, meaning each molecule approximated one T cell. The same protocol used for the earlier healthy control dataset was applied to prepare and sequence the patient libraries. Within a given batch, samples were prepared together, multiplexed and sequenced on the same HiSeq lane. Processing in the source paper ran as follows. Raw barcoded reads were processed with MIGEC, and single-read molecular identifier groups were discarded before consensus assembly and CDR3 extraction. Clonotype tables were post-analysed with VDJtools, normalizing diversity by down-sampling all datasets to the smallest sample size. In repertoire overlap clustering, CDR3 amino acid sequences, but not nucleotide sequences, were matched to correct batch-related cross-sample contamination. The public sequencing data were trimmed at Q25 with fastp and processed into clonotypes with MiXCR by TCRdb, which kept only in-frame beta chains. Each record represents a unique CDR3 protein, reported with the most common genes and DNA among its rows. It is TCRdb's table, rather than the study itself, that gives the V and J calls and clone size. The sample records hundreds of thousands of distinct CDR3 sequences, around 60% of which are singletons. 10% to 12% of the sample rests with the top ten.

In this sample, this clonotype turned up once. The antigen it binds to is not known. Nothing much larger sits one base from this clone, and base qualities are not available. CDR1 and CDR2 are drawn from the germline V gene: ENHRY, SYGVKD. From the cysteine through the phenylalanine, the CDR3 covers 11 amino acids. CDR3 DNA only is kept here, 33 bases in frame from base 1. V and J are truncated by 9 bases and 6 bases respectively, leaving an intervening sequence of 9 bases. To demonstrate the VDJtools post-analysis software, TCR beta repertoires were profiled from the peripheral blood of about 13 young patients with multiple sclerosis. The multiple sclerosis patients were children and adolescents between about 6 and 15 years of age. What the study reported, not specific to this receptor: When samples were clustered directly using the F measure, samples prepared in the same batch co-clustered strongly, which prompted a batch-effect correction. The control group was slightly older than the multiple sclerosis patient group. Patients showed significantly higher frequencies than controls for five TRBV segments, among them TRBV5-6, TRBV5-1 and TRBV20-1. Normalized Chao1 diversity was significantly lower in multiple sclerosis patients than controls, suggesting substantial peripheral T-cell clonal expansion.

The V gene is TRBV10-3 and the J gene is TRBJ2-1, with TRBD2 as a weak D call on 6 bases. The receptor was isolated from a girl aged 2-10 years with multiple sclerosis. The sequenced sample was blood. For the CDR3, the sequence is CAMGTANEQFF. The nucleotides read TGTGCCATGGGGACTGCCAATGAGCAGTTCTTC.